This T cell receptor beta chain was captured in a study of blood T cell repertoires in COVID-19. Study information: From the United States, Italy and Spain came samples of acute and convalescent COVID-19.

Germline assignment: CDR1 SGHRS and CDR2 YFSETQ. The CDR3 extends over 14 amino acids. Trimming left V 0 bases short and J 9 bases short, with 13 bases between. As processed by the authors: The assay estimated nucleated cells by amplifying reference gene primers. Libraries were prepared by immunoSEQ multiplex PCR; TCRdb keeps only in-frame clonotypes and omits some of them. That table furnishes V, J and clone size, whereas the DNA furnished D and trimming. The table lists fewer than 500,000 clones, roughly 89% of them singletons, with almost 1.5% in the top ten. This receptor was taken from a woman aged 25 to 45 with active or convalescent COVID-19. Material for sequencing was peripheral blood. The chain couples TRBV5-1 to TRBJ2-1; possible D gene TRBD2, 5 bases. CDR3 DNA: TGCGCCAGCAGCTTGGGGACTCCAAAAACTGAGCAGTTCTTC. This encodes CASSLGTPKTEQFF. Based on the CDR3 plus reference TRBV5-1 and TRBJ2-1, the full variable domain is KAGVTQTPRYLIKTRGQQVTLSCSPISGHRSVSWYQQTPGQGLQFLFEYFSETQRNKGNFPGRFSGRQFSNSRSEMNVSTLELGDSALYLCASSLGTPKTEQFFGPGTRLTVL.